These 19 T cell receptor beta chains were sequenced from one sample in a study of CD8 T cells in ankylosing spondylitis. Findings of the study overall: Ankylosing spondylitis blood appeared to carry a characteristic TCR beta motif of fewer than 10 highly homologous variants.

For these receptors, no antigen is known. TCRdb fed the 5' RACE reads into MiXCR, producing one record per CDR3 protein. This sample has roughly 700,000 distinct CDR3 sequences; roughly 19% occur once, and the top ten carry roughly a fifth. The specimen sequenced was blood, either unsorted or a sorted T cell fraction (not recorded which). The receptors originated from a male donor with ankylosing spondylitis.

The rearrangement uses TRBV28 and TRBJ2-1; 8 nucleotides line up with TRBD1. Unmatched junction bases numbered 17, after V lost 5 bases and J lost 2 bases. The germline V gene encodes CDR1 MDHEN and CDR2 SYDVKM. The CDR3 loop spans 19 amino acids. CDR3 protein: CASSPSGRTGTSTYNEQFF. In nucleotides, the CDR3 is TGTGCCAGCAGTCCATCGGGGCGGACAGGGACCTCCACCTACAATGAGCAGTTCTTC.

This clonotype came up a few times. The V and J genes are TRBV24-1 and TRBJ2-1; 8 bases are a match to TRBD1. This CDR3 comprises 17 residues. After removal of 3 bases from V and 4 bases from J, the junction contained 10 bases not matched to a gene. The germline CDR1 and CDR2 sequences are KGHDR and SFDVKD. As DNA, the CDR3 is TGTGCCACCAGTGATGGAGACAGGGGAACCTATTACAATGAGCAGTTCTTC. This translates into CATSDGDRGTYYNEQFF.

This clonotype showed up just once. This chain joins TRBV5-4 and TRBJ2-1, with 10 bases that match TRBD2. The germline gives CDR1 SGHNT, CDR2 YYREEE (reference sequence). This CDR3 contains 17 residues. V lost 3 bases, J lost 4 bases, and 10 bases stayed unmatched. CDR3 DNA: TGTGCCAGCAGCTCGCGAACCGGGACTAGCGTATACAATGAGCAGTTCTTC. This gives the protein CASSSRTGTSVYNEQFF. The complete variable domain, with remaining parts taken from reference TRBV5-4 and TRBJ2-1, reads ETGVTQSPTHLIKTRGQQVTLRCSSQSGHNTVSWYQQALGQGPQFIFQYYREEENGRGNFPPRFSGLQFPNYSSELNVNALELDDSALYLCASSSRTGTSVYNEQFFGPGTRLTVL.

The CDR3 sequence is CSVEGVHYEQYF. The CDR3, as DNA: TGCAGCGTTGAAGGGGTACACTACGAGCAGTACTTC. V gene TRBV29-1 combines with J gene TRBJ2-7; D unclear. Germline V lookup: CDR1 SQVTM, CDR2 ANQGSEA. This CDR3 spans 12 amino acids. The V end was cut by 1 base, the J end by 3 bases, with 7 bases between.

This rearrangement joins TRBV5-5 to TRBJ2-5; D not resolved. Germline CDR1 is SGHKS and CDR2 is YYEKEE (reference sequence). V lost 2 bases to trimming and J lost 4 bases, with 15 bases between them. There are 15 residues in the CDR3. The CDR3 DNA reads TGTGCCAGCAGCTTCGCCGATCTCGTAGGAGAGACCCAGTACTTC. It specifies CASSFADLVGETQYF.

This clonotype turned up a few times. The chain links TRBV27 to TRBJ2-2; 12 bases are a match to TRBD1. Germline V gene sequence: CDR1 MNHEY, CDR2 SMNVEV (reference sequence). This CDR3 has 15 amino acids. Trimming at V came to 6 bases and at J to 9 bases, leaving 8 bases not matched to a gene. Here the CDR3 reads CASSSMGTGGWELFF. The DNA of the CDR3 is TGTGCCAGCAGCTCTATGGGGACAGGGGGCTGGGAGCTGTTTTTT.

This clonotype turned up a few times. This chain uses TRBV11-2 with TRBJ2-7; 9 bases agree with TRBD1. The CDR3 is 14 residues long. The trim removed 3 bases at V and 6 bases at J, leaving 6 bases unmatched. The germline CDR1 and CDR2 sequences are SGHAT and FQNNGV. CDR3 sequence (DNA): TGTGCCAGCAGCTTTGGGACAGGGTTGTTCGAGCAGTACTTC. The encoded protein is CASSFGTGLFEQYF.

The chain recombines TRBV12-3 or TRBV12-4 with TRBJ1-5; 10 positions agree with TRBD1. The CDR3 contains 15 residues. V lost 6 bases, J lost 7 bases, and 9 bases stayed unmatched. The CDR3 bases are TGTGCCAGCAGCCCAGGGACAGGGGTATGGCAGCCCCAGCATTTT. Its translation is CASSPGTGVWQPQHF.

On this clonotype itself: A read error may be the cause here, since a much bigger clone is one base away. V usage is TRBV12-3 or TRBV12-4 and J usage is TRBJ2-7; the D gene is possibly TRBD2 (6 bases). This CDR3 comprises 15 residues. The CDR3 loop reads CASTNRLAGSYEKYF. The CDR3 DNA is TGTGCCAGCACCAACCGGCTGGCGGGATCCTACGAGAAGTACTTC.

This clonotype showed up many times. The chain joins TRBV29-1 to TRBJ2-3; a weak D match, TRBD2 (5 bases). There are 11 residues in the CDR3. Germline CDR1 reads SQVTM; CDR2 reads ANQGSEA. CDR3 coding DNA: TGCGCCGAAGGAGGCGGGGATACGCAGTATTTT. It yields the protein CAEGGGDTQYF.

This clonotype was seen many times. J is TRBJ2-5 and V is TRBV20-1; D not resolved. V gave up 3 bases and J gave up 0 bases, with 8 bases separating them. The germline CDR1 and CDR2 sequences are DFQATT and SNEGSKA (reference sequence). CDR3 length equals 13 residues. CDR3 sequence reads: CSARAVNQETQYF. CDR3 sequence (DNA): TGCAGTGCTAGGGCCGTGAACCAAGAGACCCAGTACTTC.

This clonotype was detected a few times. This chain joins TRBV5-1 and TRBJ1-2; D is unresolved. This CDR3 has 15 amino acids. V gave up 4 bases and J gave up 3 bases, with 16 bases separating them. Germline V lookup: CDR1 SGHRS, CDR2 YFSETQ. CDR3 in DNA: TGCGCCAGCAGCCCGACCGATCCAAGGGACTATGGCTACACCTTC. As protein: CASSPTDPRDYGYTF. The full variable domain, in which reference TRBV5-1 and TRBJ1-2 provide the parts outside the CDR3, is KAGVTQTPRYLIKTRGQQVTLSCSPISGHRSVSWYQQTPGQGLQFLFEYFSETQRNKGNFPGRFSGRQFSNSRSEMNVSTLELGDSALYLCASSPTDPRDYGYTFGSGTRLTVV.

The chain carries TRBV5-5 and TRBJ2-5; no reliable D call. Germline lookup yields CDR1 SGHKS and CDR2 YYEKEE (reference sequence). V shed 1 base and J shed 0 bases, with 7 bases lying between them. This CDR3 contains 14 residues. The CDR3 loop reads CASSLYRYQETQYF. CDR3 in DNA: TGTGCCAGCAGCTTGTATAGGTACCAAGAGACCCAGTACTTC.

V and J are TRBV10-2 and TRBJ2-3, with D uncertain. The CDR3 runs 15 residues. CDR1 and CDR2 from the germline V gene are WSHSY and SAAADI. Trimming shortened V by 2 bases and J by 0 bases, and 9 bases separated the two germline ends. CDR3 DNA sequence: TGCGCCAGCAGTGAGCTACAGCTGAGCACAGATACGCAGTATTTT. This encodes CASSELQLSTDTQYF.

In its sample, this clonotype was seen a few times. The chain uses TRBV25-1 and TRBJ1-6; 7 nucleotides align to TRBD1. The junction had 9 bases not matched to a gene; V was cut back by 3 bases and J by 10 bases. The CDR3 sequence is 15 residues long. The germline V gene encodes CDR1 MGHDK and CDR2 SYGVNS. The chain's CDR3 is CASSDPGGGTSPLHF. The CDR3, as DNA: TGTGCCAGCAGTGACCCCGGAGGGGGCACCTCACCCCTCCACTTT.

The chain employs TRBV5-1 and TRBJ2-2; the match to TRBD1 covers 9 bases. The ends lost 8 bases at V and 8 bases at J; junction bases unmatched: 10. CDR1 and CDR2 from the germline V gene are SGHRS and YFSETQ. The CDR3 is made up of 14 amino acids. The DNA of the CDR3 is TGCGCCAGTAGGCCCGGGACAGGGTCGGGGGAGCTGTTTTTT. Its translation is CASRPGTGSGELFF.

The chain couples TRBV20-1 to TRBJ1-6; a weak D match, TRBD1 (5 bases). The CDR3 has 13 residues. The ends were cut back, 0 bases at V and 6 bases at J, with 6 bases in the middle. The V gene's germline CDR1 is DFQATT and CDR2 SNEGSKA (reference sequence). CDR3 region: CSAREQVNSPLHF. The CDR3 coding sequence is TGCAGTGCTAGAGAACAGGTTAATTCACCCCTCCACTTT.

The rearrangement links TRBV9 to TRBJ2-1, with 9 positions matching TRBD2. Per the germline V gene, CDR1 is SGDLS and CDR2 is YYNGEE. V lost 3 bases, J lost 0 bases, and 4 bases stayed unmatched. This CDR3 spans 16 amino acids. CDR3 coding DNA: TGTGCCAGCAGCGGCAGTAGCGGGAGCTCCTACAATGAGCAGTTCTTC. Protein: CASSGSSGSSYNEQFF. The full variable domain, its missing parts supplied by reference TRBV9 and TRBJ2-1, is DSGVTQTPKHLITATGQRVTLRCSPRSGDLSVYWYQQSLDQGLQFLIQYYNGEERAKGNILERFSAQQFPDLHSELNLSSLELGDSALYFCASSGSSGSSYNEQFFGPGTRLTVL.

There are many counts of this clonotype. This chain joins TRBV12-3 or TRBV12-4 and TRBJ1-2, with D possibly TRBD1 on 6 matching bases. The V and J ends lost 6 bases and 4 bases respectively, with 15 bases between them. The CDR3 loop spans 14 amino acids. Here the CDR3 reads CASSIQGGSYGYTF. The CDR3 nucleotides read TGTGCCAGCAGCATACAGGGAGGAAGCTATGGCTACACCTTC.